This is a list of T cell receptor beta chains from one sample in a study of spatial heterogeneity in lung cancer. TCRdb ran MiXCR on the 5' RACE reads and lists one entry per CDR3 protein. The data hold some 38,000 distinct CDR3 sequences, with roughly 3% observed a single time. The source material was normal lung tissue next to the tumor, sampled at surgery. These receptors originate from a male donor with early-stage non-small cell lung cancer. The CDR3 runs from the conserved cysteine through the conserved F or W. Each record gives: J gene, clone size, V gene, D gene, CDR3 protein, CDR3 DNA. D genes are given only for firm matches. Clone size appears in some rows only: once, few, many, or a class for an expanded clone.

>TRBJ2-3|many|TRBV6-5|NA
CASMMTYSSGQYF
TGTGCCAGCATGATGACTTACTCCTCGGGGCAGTATTTT
>TRBJ2-1|medium-sized|TRBV19|NA
CASSSSLLDEQFF
TGTGCCAGTAGTTCCTCTCTCCTGGATGAGCAGTTCTTC
>TRBJ2-3|many|TRBV6-5|TRBD2
CASSYSLAAVDTQYF
TGTGCCAGCAGTTACTCTCTAGCGGCCGTGGATACGCAGTATTTT
>TRBJ2-7|NA|TRBV7-2|TRBD1
CASSRDSNEQYF
TGTGCCAGCAGCCGGGACAGCAACGAGCAGTACTTC
>TRBJ2-3|many|TRBV20-1|NA
CSARRVGTDTQYF
TGCAGTGCTAGGCGGGTGGGGACAGATACGCAGTATTTT
>TRBJ1-6|many|TRBV20-1|TRBD1
CSARDPSGTGNSPLHF
TGCAGTGCTAGAGATCCCTCCGGGACAGGGAATTCACCCCTCCACTTT
>TRBJ2-3|many|TRBV7-7|NA
CASSSSGITDTQYF
TGTGCTAGCAGCTCTTCTGGGATCACAGATACGCAGTATTTT
>TRBJ2-3|many|TRBV12-3/TRBV12-4|TRBD2
CASSLPSGGFTDTQYF
TGTGCCAGCAGTCTTCCTAGCGGGGGTTTCACAGATACGCAGTATTTT
>TRBJ2-3|few|TRBV28|TRBD2
CASPPLGLGVDTQYF
TGTGCCAGTCCACCTCTGGGACTAGGGGTAGATACGCAGTATTTT
>TRBJ2-5|many|TRBV5-6|NA
CASSLQGVGETQYF
TGTGCCAGCAGCTTGCAAGGCGTAGGAGAGACCCAGTACTTC
>TRBJ1-5|many|TRBV30|NA
CAWSLPSQPQHF
TGTGCCTGGAGTCTCCCTAGTCAGCCCCAGCATTTT
>TRBJ2-1|many|TRBV28|NA
CASGRGILNEQFF
TGTGCCAGCGGTCGGGGGATCTTAAATGAGCAGTTCTTC
>TRBJ1-3|NA|TRBV5-1|NA
CASSLALDGNTIYF
TGCGCCAGCAGCTTGGCCCTTGATGGAAACACCATATATTTT
>TRBJ1-4|many|TRBV6-6|NA
CASSYVQGRGEKLFF
TGTGCCAGCAGTTACGTTCAGGGGCGGGGTGAAAAACTGTTTTTT